The 26 T cell receptor beta chains below come from one sample, sequenced in a study of T-cell reconstitution after alpha-beta-depleted transplantation in children. This sample's TCRbeta library carried unique molecular identifier barcodes. Each CDR3 protein gets one entry after TCRdb re-called the PCR reads with MiXCR. The sample shows 600,000 to 700,000 distinct CDR3 sequences, approximately 16% of them seen only once. The starting material was PBMCs from the stem cell graft donor, obtained from the stem cell graft. The receptors were gathered from a human donor who donated a stem cell graft to a child with acute myeloid leukemia.

V is TRBV20-1 and J is TRBJ2-5; 13 bases align to TRBD2. Trimming removed 4 bases from V and 5 bases from J; junction bases left unmatched: 22. Germline CDR1 DFQATT, CDR2 SNEGSKA (reference sequence). The CDR3 length is 20 residues. The CDR3: CSAIRAGLAGVRLGAETQYF. For the CDR3, the DNA is TGCAGTGCTATTAGAGCCGGACTAGCGGGGGTCCGACTCGGGGCGGAGACCCAGTACTTC.

This chain joins TRBV7-9 and TRBJ2-1; D is undetermined. Germline lookup yields CDR1 SEHNR and CDR2 FQNEAQ (reference sequence). V was pared by 3 bases and J by 11 bases, with 11 bases between. The CDR3 loop spans 12 amino acids. The CDR3 DNA follows: TGTGCCAGCAGCTTTAATGGCGGTCAGCAGTTCTTC. Protein sequence: CASSFNGGQQFF. The full variable domain, completed using reference TRBV7-9 and TRBJ2-1, is DTGVSQNPRHKITKRGQNVTFRCDPISEHNRLYWYRQTLGQGPEFLTYFQNEAQLEKSRLLSDRFSAERPKGSFSTLEIQRTEQGDSAMYLCASSFNGGQQFFGPGTRLTVL.

This clonotype occurred a few times. The chain couples TRBV6-6 to TRBJ2-1; D remains ambiguous. The V end was cut by 0 bases, the J end by 5 bases, with 11 bases between. Germline values: CDR1 MNHNY, CDR2 SVGAGI (reference sequence). CDR3 size: 15 residues. The CDR3 region is CASSYSERPNNEQFF. In DNA, the CDR3 is TGTGCCAGCAGTTACTCTGAAAGACCCAACAATGAGCAGTTCTTC.

This clonotype was counted ten times or more. The genes are TRBV20-1 and TRBJ2-1; D is possibly TRBD2 (5 bases). V was trimmed by 5 bases and J by 12 bases, leaving 17 bases between them. This CDR3 is 12 amino acids long. Looked up from germline, CDR1 is DFQATT and CDR2 is SNEGSKA (reference sequence). CDR3 nucleotide sequence: TGCAGTGCTCGGGGAATCCCTGATAGGCAGTTCTTC. The encoded protein is CSARGIPDRQFF.

The V gene is TRBV5-1, the J gene TRBJ2-5, with 8 bases aligning to TRBD1. The ends lost 6 bases at V and 1 base at J; junction bases unmatched: 5. This CDR3 has 14 amino acids. CDR1 and CDR2 (germline): SGHRS, YFSETQ. CDR3 loop: CASISGTGQETQYF. DNA for the CDR3: TGCGCCAGCATCTCAGGGACAGGCCAAGAGACCCAGTACTTC. The complete variable domain, with remaining parts taken from reference TRBV5-1 and TRBJ2-5, reads KAGVTQTPRYLIKTRGQQVTLSCSPISGHRSVSWYQQTPGQGLQFLFEYFSETQRNKGNFPGRFSGRQFSNSRSEMNVSTLELGDSALYLCASISGTGQETQYFGPGTRLLVL.

The DNA for the CDR3 is TGTGCCAGCAGTTCCCAGGTCGAGACCCAGTACTTC. Its protein is CASSSQVETQYF. The chain carries TRBV25-1 and TRBJ2-5; D is ambiguous. The V end lost 5 bases, the J end lost 5 bases, and 9 bases lay between the germline ends. In germline, CDR1 is MGHDK, CDR2 SYGVNS. There are 12 residues in the CDR3.

This clonotype was counted between two and nine times. The chain joins TRBV11-1 to TRBJ1-3; D is unresolved. Trimming shortened V by 3 bases and J by 0 bases, and 15 bases separated the two germline ends. This CDR3 contains 17 residues. CDR1 and CDR2 (germline): SGHAT, FQDESV (reference sequence). CDR3: CASSFGQRMLSGNTIYF. CDR3 in DNA: TGTGCCAGCAGCTTCGGCCAGAGAATGCTCTCTGGAAACACCATATATTTT.

The chain employs TRBV12-3 or TRBV12-4 and TRBJ1-2, with TRBD1 as a possible D gene (5 bases). The CDR3 extends over 14 amino acids. The V end lost 4 bases, the J end lost 5 bases, and 14 bases lay between the germline ends. This chain's CDR3 is CASSWETEPYGYTF. The CDR3 DNA reads TGTGCCAGCAGTTGGGAGACAGAGCCGTATGGCTACACCTTC.

J is TRBJ1-2 and V is TRBV27, with D maybe TRBD1 (5 bases). Germline V lookup: CDR1 MNHEY, CDR2 SMNVEV (reference sequence). Between the trimmed V and J ends, which lost 5 bases and 4 bases, there was a span of 14 bases. This CDR3 spans 14 amino acids. CDR3 residues: CASSGRDRAYGYTF. CDR3 coding DNA: TGTGCCAGCAGTGGCCGGGACCGAGCCTATGGCTACACCTTC.

A word on this clonotype: This may arise from a read error, as a much more abundant clone is one base away. The V gene is TRBV20-1, the J gene TRBJ2-7; no firm D call. Trimming took 4 bases from V and 0 from J, leaving 10 bases between them. This CDR3 is 13 amino acids long. Germline CDR1 reads DFQATT; CDR2 reads SNEGSKA (reference sequence). The CDR3, as DNA: TGCAGTGCTATGGGCGTCGACTCCTACGAGCAGTACTTC. It is translated as CSAMGVDSYEQYF.

In this sample, this clonotype turned up many times. This chain uses TRBV20-1 with TRBJ2-1; 8 bases are a match to TRBD2. CDR3 size: 15 residues. The germline CDR1 and CDR2 sequences are DFQATT and SNEGSKA (reference sequence). The V segment lost 6 bases and the J segment 0 bases; nucleotides outside the gene matches: 7. CDR3 bases: TGCAGTGCCTACCGGGGGGGGAGCTCCTACAATGAGCAGTTCTTC. Encoded protein: CSAYRGGSSYNEQFF.

The chain is built from TRBV4-2 and TRBJ2-3; D unresolved. Germline lookup yields CDR1 LGHNA and CDR2 YNFKEQ. V lost 0 bases to trimming and J lost 2 bases, with 6 bases between them. The CDR3 runs 14 residues. The DNA of the CDR3 is TGTGCCAGCAGCCAAGAGGCTCTCACAGATACGCAGTATTTT. This gives the protein CASSQEALTDTQYF.

This clonotype was recorded many times. The gene calls are TRBV6-5 and TRBJ1-5; TRBD1 matches at 9 bases. This CDR3 has 15 residues. In germline, CDR1 is MNHEY, CDR2 SVGAGI. V shed 1 base and J 7 bases; nucleotides not matched to a gene: 5. CDR3 sequence: CASSYWDREGQPQHF. The CDR3 bases are TGTGCCAGCAGTTACTGGGACAGGGAAGGACAGCCCCAGCATTTT.

This clonotype was counted only a few times. J is TRBJ2-1 and V is TRBV7-2; D is uncertain. Germline loops: CDR1 SGHTA, CDR2 FQGNSA. This CDR3 contains 15 residues. The V and J ends lost 0 bases and 6 bases respectively, with 12 bases between them. The CDR3 DNA sequence: TGTGCCAGCAGCTTAGCGAACCTCCGCGGCAATGAGCAGTTCTTC. This translates into CASSLANLRGNEQFF.

The gene calls are TRBV2 and TRBJ1-6; D is perhaps TRBD1 (6 bases). This CDR3 comprises 15 residues. CDR1 and CDR2 from the germline V gene are SNHLY and FYNNEI. V was clipped by 5 bases and J by 1 base, with 9 bases between them. This chain's CDR3 is CASSLQGSYNSPLHF. The CDR3 DNA is TGTGCCAGCAGTCTGCAGGGGTCCTATAATTCACCCCTCCACTTT.

There are many counts of this clonotype. The chain has TRBV20-1 and TRBJ1-2; D not resolved. Trimming took 3 bases from V and 9 from J, leaving 20 bases between them. Germline CDR1 reads DFQATT; CDR2 reads SNEGSKA (reference sequence). The CDR3 is 14 residues long. The CDR3 DNA follows: TGCAGTGCTAGGGAGCCCGAGGGTAAACGGAGCTACACCTTC. Its protein is CSAREPEGKRSYTF.

This clonotype was recorded at least ten times. The chain employs TRBV20-1 and TRBJ2-1; 10 bases map to TRBD2. CDR1 DFQATT and CDR2 SNEGSKA come from the germline V gene (reference sequence). J gave up 1 base and V 1 base, and 4 bases lay outside the gene matches. The CDR3 extends over 16 amino acids. The chain's CDR3 is CSARVSGGYSYNEQFF. The CDR3 region has the DNA TGCAGTGCTAGAGTTAGCGGGGGGTATTCCTACAATGAGCAGTTCTTC.

This clonotype was picked up many times. The chain recombines TRBV20-1 with TRBJ1-2; D ambiguous. The CDR3 totals 11 residues. The V end was cut by 3 bases, the J end by 8 bases, with 10 bases between. Germline V lookup: CDR1 DFQATT, CDR2 SNEGSKA (reference sequence). The CDR3 nucleotides are TGCAGTGCTAGCCAGCTGTTCGGCTACACCTTC. It specifies CSASQLFGYTF.

The table lists this clonotype with many counts. The chain uses TRBV27 and TRBJ2-7; D is ambiguous. This CDR3 region has 16 residues. Germline V gene lookup returns CDR1 MNHEY and CDR2 SMNVEV (reference sequence). V lost 0 bases and J lost 3, with 15 bases in between. The CDR3 region has the DNA TGTGCCAGCAGTTTATCCCCTCGAACATGGGGCTACGAGCAGTACGTC. It specifies CASSLSPRTWGYEQYV.

This clonotype turned up a few times. V usage is TRBV7-2 and J usage is TRBJ2-1; D uncertain. CDR1 and CDR2 from the germline V gene are SGHTA and FQGNSA. The CDR3 spans 17 residues. With 2 bases removed from V and 1 base from J, the gap between germline ends came to 15 bases. CDR3 sequence: CASSLNSVRTSYNEQFF. CDR3 DNA: TGTGCCAGCAGCTTAAACAGCGTACGGACGTCCTACAATGAGCAGTTCTTC.

This clonotype was recorded many times. J is TRBJ2-3 and V is TRBV10-3; D remains unclear. Germline V gene sequence: CDR1 ENHRY, CDR2 SYGVKD. The V end lost 0 bases, the J end lost 6 bases, and 10 bases lay between the germline ends. The CDR3 covers 14 residues. The CDR3 loop is CAISESTKADTQYF. The CDR3 DNA sequence: TGTGCCATCAGTGAGTCGACAAAGGCGGATACGCAGTATTTT.

J is TRBJ2-6 and V is TRBV12-3 or TRBV12-4, with unresolved D. The V gene lost 2 bases and the J gene lost 0 bases, with 5 bases spanning the gap. This CDR3 has 15 amino acids. The CDR3: CASSLLASGANVLTF. CDR3 bases: TGTGCCAGCAGTTTATTGGCCTCTGGGGCCAACGTCCTGACTTTC.

Ten or more counts support this clonotype. V and J are TRBV12-3 or TRBV12-4 and TRBJ2-7; no definite D call. The CDR3 consists of 12 residues. With 8 bases removed from V and 0 bases from J, the gap between germline ends came to 8 bases. The CDR3 spells CASGADSYEQYF. The CDR3 DNA reads TGTGCCAGCGGAGCTGACTCCTACGAGCAGTACTTC.

On this clonotype: This clone may be a read error of a much larger clone one base away. The chain carries TRBV6-1 and TRBJ1-1, with D tentatively TRBD1 (6 bases). The CDR3 spans 15 residues. From germline, CDR1 is MNHNS and CDR2 SASEGT. V lost 8 bases and J 1 base, leaving 17 bases between the germline ends. The CDR3 sequence: CASGPLTGSNTEAFF. The CDR3 nucleotides are TGTGCCAGCGGGCCCTTAACAGGGTCGAACACTGAAGCTTTCTTT.

This sequence joins TRBV20-1 and TRBJ2-3, with D possibly TRBD2 on 6 matching bases. Germline-derived CDR1 and CDR2 are DFQATT and SNEGSKA (reference sequence). The CDR3 sequence is 13 residues long. V was trimmed by 6 bases and J by 1 base, leaving 11 bases between them. CDR3 amino acids: CSAAGFGTDTQYF. The CDR3 nucleotides read TGCAGTGCCGCGGGGTTCGGCACAGATACGCAGTATTTT.

This clonotype was seen at least ten times. The rearrangement uses TRBV7-2 and TRBJ2-5; D unresolved. Trimming shortened V by 3 bases and J by 2 bases, and 7 bases separated the two germline ends. In germline, CDR1 is SGHTA, CDR2 FQGNSA. The CDR3 contains 13 residues. The CDR3 sequence is CASSFNRQETQYF. CDR3 nucleotides: TGTGCCAGCAGCTTCAACAGACAAGAGACCCAGTACTTC.